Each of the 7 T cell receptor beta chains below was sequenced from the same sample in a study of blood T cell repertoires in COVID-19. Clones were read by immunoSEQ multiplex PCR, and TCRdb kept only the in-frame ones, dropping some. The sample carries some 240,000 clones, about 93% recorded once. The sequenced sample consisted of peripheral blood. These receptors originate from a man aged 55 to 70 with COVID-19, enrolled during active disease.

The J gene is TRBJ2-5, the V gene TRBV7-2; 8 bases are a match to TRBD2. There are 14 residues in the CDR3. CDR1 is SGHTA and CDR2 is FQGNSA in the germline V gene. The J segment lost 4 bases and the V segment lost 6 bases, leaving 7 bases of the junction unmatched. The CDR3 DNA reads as TGTGCCAGCAGGGCGGGGGGCGCGGTAGAGACCCAGTACTTC. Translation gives CASRAGGAVETQYF.

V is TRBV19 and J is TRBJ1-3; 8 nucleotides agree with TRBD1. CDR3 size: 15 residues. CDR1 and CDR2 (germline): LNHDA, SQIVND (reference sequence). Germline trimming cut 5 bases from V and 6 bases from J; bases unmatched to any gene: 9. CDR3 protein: CASSPLGQGLNTIYF. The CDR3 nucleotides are TGTGCCAGTAGTCCTCTCGGACAGGGCTTAAACACCATATATTTT.

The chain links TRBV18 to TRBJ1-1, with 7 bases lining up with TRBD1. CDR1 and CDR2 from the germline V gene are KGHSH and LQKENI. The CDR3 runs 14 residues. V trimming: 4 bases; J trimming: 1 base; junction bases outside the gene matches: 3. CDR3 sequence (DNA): TGTGCCAGCTCACGAACAGGGGCGAACACTGAAGCTTTCTTT. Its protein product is CASSRTGANTEAFF.

The CDR3, as DNA: TGCGCCAGCAGCCAACGCGGGGCGTCCGTCTATGAGCAGTTCTTC. It is translated as CASSQRGASVYEQFF. V usage is TRBV4-1 and J usage is TRBJ2-1; possibly TRBD2 for D (6 bases). The CDR3 runs 15 residues. The V gene lost 2 bases and the J gene lost 8 bases, with 16 bases spanning the gap. Germline V gene data show CDR1 as MGHRA and CDR2 as YSYEKL.

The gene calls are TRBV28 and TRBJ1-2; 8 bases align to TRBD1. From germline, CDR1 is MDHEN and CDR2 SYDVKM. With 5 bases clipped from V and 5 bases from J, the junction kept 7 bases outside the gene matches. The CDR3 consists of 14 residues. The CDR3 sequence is CASSVTGAEYGYTF. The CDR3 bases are TGTGCCAGCAGTGTGACAGGGGCGGAATATGGCTACACCTTC.

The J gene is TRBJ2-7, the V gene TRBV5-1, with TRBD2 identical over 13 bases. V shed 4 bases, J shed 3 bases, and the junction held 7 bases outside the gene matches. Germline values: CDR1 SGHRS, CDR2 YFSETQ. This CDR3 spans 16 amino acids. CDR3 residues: CASSPRTSGGNYEQYF. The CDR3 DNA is TGCGCCAGCAGCCCCCGGACTAGCGGGGGTAACTACGAGCAGTACTTC.

For the CDR3, the DNA is TGTGCCACCACTAGCGCTAGCAACTCCTACAATGAGCAGTTCTTC. Translated, it gives CATTSASNSYNEQFF. The chain employs TRBV11-2 and TRBJ2-1; 7 nucleotides match TRBD2. The CDR3 has 15 residues. Germline CDR1 reads SGHAT; CDR2 reads FQNNGV. After removal of 10 bases from V and 0 bases from J, the junction contained 9 bases not matched to a gene.